The present T cell receptor (beta chain) was sequenced within a study of identical twins. The study, taken as a whole, reports: Where out-of-frame alpha sequences were twin-shared, they showed excess low generation probability. Modeled out-of-frame TCR alpha sharing in monozygotic twins fell below observed levels.

There are a few counts of this clonotype. Its antigen is as yet unknown. cDNA molecules carried unique molecular identifiers, and template switching added a universal primer site. MiXCR was run by TCRdb on the 5' RACE reads, yielding one entry per CDR3 protein. The repertoire holds 500,000 or so distinct CDR3 sequences, with around 15% as singletons. This sample also appeared in a second study, on yellow fever vaccine responses in identical twins.

The material sequenced was CD4+ T cells sorted from blood. The sequence was collected from a woman aged 18 to 35 in good health.

The CDR3 reads CASSSIGVRDEQFF. The CDR3 DNA is TGTGCCAGCAGCTCAATAGGGGTAAGGGATGAGCAGTTCTTC. The chain recombines TRBV5-5 with TRBJ2-1, with D tentatively TRBD1 (5 bases). This CDR3 has 14 residues. Germline values: CDR1 SGHKS, CDR2 YYEKEE (reference sequence). Trimming cost V 3 bases and J 8 bases, with 15 bases left between them.